A single sample is the source of the 13 T cell receptor beta chains below, sequenced in a study of OX40 agonist ivuxolimab in advanced cancers. Assay used: immunoSEQ multiplex PCR; TCRdb lists only in-frame clones, some missing. Of approximately 37,000 clones listed, about 80% are singletons. Sequenced material: CD4+ or CD8+ T cells sorted from blood, taken in a trial of the OX40 agonist ivuxolimab. Receptors originate from an adult with an advanced solid tumor such as melanoma, head and neck, liver or kidney cancer.

This clone has a handful of counts. The chain combines TRBV30 with TRBJ1-1; D uncertain. This CDR3 is built from 13 residues. The V gene lost 2 bases and the J gene lost 1 base, with 8 bases spanning the gap. Germline loops: CDR1 GTSNPN, CDR2 SVGIG (reference sequence). In DNA form, the CDR3 reads TGTGCCTGGAGTCTCACAGAGAACACTGAAGCTTTCTTT. This translates into CAWSLTENTEAFF.

This clone was detected only a few times. The CDR3 DNA is TGTGCCAGCAGGCCCGGGACTAATTACAATGAGCAGTTCTTC. Protein sequence: CASRPGTNYNEQFF. V gene TRBV6-5 combines with J gene TRBJ2-1; 7 nucleotides line up with TRBD2. CDR1 MNHEY and CDR2 SVGAGI come from the germline V gene. The CDR3 length is 14 residues. The ends lost 6 bases at V and 4 bases at J; junction bases unmatched: 6.

To note about this clone: A read error may explain this, as a much larger clone is one base away. The V and J genes are TRBV6-4 and TRBJ2-1; 11 bases are shared with TRBD1. This CDR3 has 14 residues. The germline CDR1 and CDR2 sequences are MRHNA and SNTAGT. The CDR3 loop reads CTSSDGTGGNEQFF. The CDR3 coding sequence is TGTACCAGCAGTGACGGGACAGGGGGCAATGAGCAGTTCTTC.

The chain uses TRBV28 and TRBJ2-5; no firm D call. The end of the DNA is better explained by TRBJ2-7, so the J call may be wrong. The CDR3 contains 12 residues. CDR1 and CDR2 (germline): MDHEN, SYDVKM. This CDR3 reads CASSLSSYEQYF. CDR3 nucleotides: TGTGCCAGCAGCCTTAGCTCCTACGAGCAGTACTTC.

V usage is TRBV7-9 and J usage is TRBJ2-7; D remains ambiguous. V was trimmed by 4 bases and J by 3 bases, leaving 10 bases between them. Germline assignment: CDR1 SEHNR and CDR2 FQNEAQ (reference sequence). The CDR3 runs 13 residues. CDR3 region: CASSSLLYYEQYF. The CDR3 DNA sequence: TGTGCCAGCAGCTCCCTCCTCTACTACGAGCAGTACTTC. Variable domain in full (rest from reference TRBV7-9 and TRBJ2-7): DTGVSQNPRHKITKRGQNVTFRCDPISEHNRLYWYRQTLGQGPEFLTYFQNEAQLEKSRLLSDRFSAERPKGSFSTLEIQRTEQGDSAMYLCASSSLLYYEQYFGPGTRLTVT.

The gene calls are TRBV5-6 and TRBJ2-5; TRBD1 agrees at 12 bases. V was pared by 4 bases and J by 5 bases, with 6 bases of the junction left unmatched. CDR3 length equals 15 residues. Germline CDR1 and CDR2: SGHDT and YYEEEE. The CDR3 coding sequence is TGTGCCAGCAGCGGCACCGGGACAGGGGGCGAGACCCAGTACTTC. Its protein product is CASSGTGTGGETQYF.

The chain is built from TRBV5-8 and TRBJ2-2, with no clear D. From germline, CDR1 is SGHTS and CDR2 YDEGEE. The CDR3 totals 11 residues. Trimming took 7 bases from V and 4 from J, leaving 5 bases between them. The CDR3 region is CASPSTGELFF. Written as DNA, the CDR3 is TGTGCCAGCCCAAGCACCGGGGAGCTGTTTTTT.

This clone is medium-sized within its sample. This chain joins TRBV18 and TRBJ2-5; a possible D gene is TRBD2 (5 bases). This CDR3 comprises 14 residues. The V end lost 3 bases, the J end lost 5 bases, and 13 bases lay between the germline ends. Germline V gene lookup returns CDR1 KGHSH and CDR2 LQKENI. CDR3 in amino acids: CASSPPGGFETQYF. Written as DNA, the CDR3 is TGTGCCAGCTCACCTCCAGGAGGATTCGAGACCCAGTACTTC.

The rearrangement joins TRBV7-9 to TRBJ2-5; 7 bases align to TRBD1. The J segment lost 2 bases and the V segment lost 11 bases, leaving 5 bases of the junction unmatched. CDR1 and CDR2 from the germline V gene are SEHNR and FQNEAQ (reference sequence). CDR3 length equals 12 residues. The CDR3, as DNA: TGTGCCGTAGGGACAGATCAAGAGACCCAGTACTTC. Protein product: CAVGTDQETQYF.

This chain uses TRBV12-5 with TRBJ2-2; 16 bases match TRBD2. Germline assignment: CDR1 LGHNT and CDR2 FRNRAP. Trimming removed 2 bases from V and 0 bases from J; junction bases left unmatched: 12. This CDR3 has 22 residues. CDR3 amino acids: CASGLRPGLAGGPFANTGELFF. DNA for the CDR3: TGTGCTAGTGGTTTGCGCCCGGGACTAGCGGGAGGGCCCTTCGCGAACACCGGGGAGCTGTTTTTT.

V usage is TRBV27 and J usage is TRBJ2-7; D might be TRBD2 (5 bases). Trimming cost V 4 bases and J 0 bases, with 10 bases left between them. The CDR3 sequence is 14 residues long. Germline V lookup: CDR1 MNHEY, CDR2 SMNVEV (reference sequence). The DNA of the CDR3 is TGTGCCAGCAGTTACGGGGATACCTCCTACGAGCAGTACTTC. Translating it yields CASSYGDTSYEQYF.

In its sample, this clone was seen once. V gene TRBV7-2 combines with J gene TRBJ1-1; D may be TRBD1 (6 bases). CDR1 and CDR2 from the germline V gene are SGHTA and FQGNSA. This CDR3 is 15 amino acids long. Trimming shortened V by 5 bases and J by 5 bases, and 18 bases separated the two germline ends. CDR3 in DNA: TGTGCCAGCAGCACAACTGGGGGGGCTCTAACTGAAGCTTTCTTT. It encodes CASSTTGGALTEAFF.

This clone has more than one count but fewer than ten. Distinct nucleotide sequences in the sample also encode this CDR3. The chain uses TRBV29-1 and TRBJ1-2; weak D call: TRBD1 (5 bases). This CDR3 has 11 residues. CDR1 and CDR2 (germline): SQVTM, ANQGSEA. V was clipped by 5 bases and J by 6 bases, with 10 bases between them. CDR3 bases: TGCAGCGTTCCAGGGTTCGATGGCTACACCTTC. It yields the protein CSVPGFDGYTF.